This T cell receptor beta chain was obtained from a study of blood T cell repertoires in COVID-19. Study at large: The United States, Italy and Spain provided the acute and convalescent COVID-19 samples. T cells, B-cell-depleted T cells, or PBMCs provided the cDNA or gDNA that served as material.

This CDR3 has 13 residues. J was trimmed by 8 bases and V by 2 bases; bases with no gene match: 4. Germline V gives CDR1 SGHDT, CDR2 YYEEEE. Measured with immunoSEQ multiplex PCR; TCRdb has only the in-frame clones, and not every one. The data contain about 80,000 clones, approximately 88% of them singletons. This rearrangement joins TRBV5-6 to TRBJ2-1; TRBD2 matches at 7 bases. Sequencing input: peripheral blood. This TCR was sampled from a woman of 80 years or more with acute or convalescent COVID-19. CDR3 sequence: CASSFGTKDEQFF. The DNA for the CDR3 is TGTGCCAGCAGCTTTGGGACTAAAGATGAGCAGTTCTTC.